This is a list of T cell receptor beta chains from one sample in a study of Graves' ophthalmopathy and Graves' hyperthyroidism. TCRdb independently ran MiXCR on the multiplex PCR reads; one entry per CDR3 protein. The sample records roughly 300,000 distinct CDR3 sequences, roughly 17% being singletons. The sample taken for sequencing was peripheral blood. The receptor set was obtained from an adult man with Graves' ophthalmopathy. Each CDR3 is given with its conserved first and last residue. The D gene is left open where the match is weak.

J gene: TRBJ1-1; D gene: .; V gene: TRBV28; CDR3 protein: CASSLRTNRGTEAFF
J gene: TRBJ2-7; D gene: .; V gene: TRBV11-2; CDR3 protein: CASSLDLRSYEQYF
J gene: TRBJ2-7; D gene: .; V gene: TRBV18; CDR3 protein: CASSLASDYEQYF
J gene: TRBJ1-2; D gene: TRBD1; V gene: TRBV18; CDR3 protein: CASSRLGQGTGGYTF
J gene: TRBJ1-1; D gene: .; V gene: TRBV11-2; CDR3 protein: CASSKPGSNTEAFF
J gene: TRBJ2-5; D gene: TRBD2; V gene: TRBV18; CDR3 protein: CASSPPGTSGSGTQYF
J gene: TRBJ2-7; D gene: TRBD1; V gene: TRBV3-1; CDR3 protein: CASSRTGLGYEQYF
J gene: TRBJ2-7; D gene: TRBD2; V gene: TRBV11-2; CDR3 protein: CASSGTSGRALLEQYF
J gene: TRBJ2-7; D gene: .; V gene: TRBV28; CDR3 protein: CANSTYYEQCF
J gene: TRBJ1-5; D gene: TRBD1; V gene: TRBV7-2; CDR3 protein: CSSSPGGGSSQPQHF
J gene: TRBJ2-7; D gene: TRBD1; V gene: TRBV28; CDR3 protein: CASSLGQGPVEQYF
J gene: TRBJ2-5; D gene: .; V gene: TRBV6-2/TRBV6-3; CDR3 protein: CASSYFTSGETQYF
J gene: TRBJ1-1; D gene: TRBD1; V gene: TRBV19; CDR3 protein: CASSETGGIAEAFF
J gene: TRBJ1-2; D gene: .; V gene: TRBV7-8; CDR3 protein: CASSMPPTKLYGYTF
J gene: TRBJ1-6; D gene: .; V gene: TRBV20-1; CDR3 protein: CSARDLAGTNSPLHF
J gene: TRBJ1-2; D gene: .; V gene: TRBV28; CDR3 protein: CASSSGGLTNYGYTF
J gene: TRBJ2-2; D gene: TRBD1; V gene: TRBV30; CDR3 protein: CACETGGAGAGELFF
J gene: TRBJ2-7; D gene: TRBD2; V gene: TRBV7-2; CDR3 protein: CASSLGWGGYEQYF
J gene: TRBJ2-5; D gene: TRBD2; V gene: TRBV9; CDR3 protein: CASSSSGTSAVETQYF
J gene: TRBJ1-2; D gene: .; V gene: TRBV7-3; CDR3 protein: CASSKGSEYGYTF
J gene: TRBJ2-7; D gene: .; V gene: TRBV7-3; CDR3 protein: CASSLTGTGEYEQYF
J gene: TRBJ1-1; D gene: .; V gene: TRBV18; CDR3 protein: CASSPTTGNTEAFF
J gene: TRBJ2-7; D gene: .; V gene: TRBV9; CDR3 protein: CASSVGGKGLDEQYF
J gene: TRBJ1-6; D gene: .; V gene: TRBV7-9; CDR3 protein: CASNRGQDNSPLHF
J gene: TRBJ2-7; D gene: TRBD2; V gene: TRBV20-1; CDR3 protein: CSARALRTSGTGPYEQYF
J gene: TRBJ1-1; D gene: .; V gene: TRBV11-2; CDR3 protein: CASSAVGAGNTEAFF
J gene: TRBJ2-5; D gene: TRBD1; V gene: TRBV29-1; CDR3 protein: CSVEGTGGFLGETQYF
J gene: TRBJ2-7; D gene: TRBD1; V gene: TRBV19; CDR3 protein: CASSTPGTGGHDEQYF
J gene: TRBJ2-7; D gene: .; V gene: TRBV11-2; CDR3 protein: CASSSSPEGEQYF
J gene: TRBJ2-7; D gene: TRBD1; V gene: TRBV20-1; CDR3 protein: CSARDVDRVNYEQYF
J gene: TRBJ2-7; D gene: .; V gene: TRBV12-3/TRBV12-4; CDR3 protein: CASSLRRQGGDEQYF
J gene: TRBJ2-7; D gene: .; V gene: TRBV15; CDR3 protein: CATSRGIAYEQYF
J gene: TRBJ2-7; D gene: .; V gene: TRBV3-1; CDR3 protein: CASSRSWVYEQYF
J gene: TRBJ2-7; D gene: .; V gene: TRBV7-2; CDR3 protein: CASSNTYEQYF
J gene: TRBJ2-1; D gene: .; V gene: TRBV5-1; CDR3 protein: CASSSSTGTFSYNEQFF
J gene: TRBJ2-5; D gene: .; V gene: TRBV28; CDR3 protein: CASSLRRSGAGTQYF
J gene: TRBJ2-5; D gene: TRBD2; V gene: TRBV7-8; CDR3 protein: CASSLLRGGETQYF
J gene: TRBJ1-1; D gene: .; V gene: TRBV18; CDR3 protein: CASSPTVRGAEAFF
J gene: TRBJ1-6; D gene: TRBD1; V gene: TRBV7-8; CDR3 protein: CASSLVGTASYNSPLHF
J gene: TRBJ1-5; D gene: TRBD1; V gene: TRBV7-3; CDR3 protein: CASSLTGTGGGQPQHF
J gene: TRBJ1-3; D gene: TRBD1; V gene: TRBV12-5; CDR3 protein: CASGPDRGQGNTIYF
J gene: TRBJ2-7; D gene: TRBD2; V gene: TRBV7-2; CDR3 protein: CASSPSGGASYEQYF
J gene: TRBJ2-7; D gene: .; V gene: TRBV12-3/TRBV12-4; CDR3 protein: CASAQRESYEQYF
J gene: TRBJ1-1; D gene: TRBD1; V gene: TRBV5-1; CDR3 protein: CASSPIPGGASTEAFF
J gene: TRBJ2-2; D gene: .; V gene: TRBV6-2/TRBV6-3; CDR3 protein: CASSYGRGELFF
J gene: TRBJ1-2; D gene: .; V gene: TRBV7-9; CDR3 protein: CASSHSGQGYDGYTF
J gene: TRBJ1-2; D gene: .; V gene: TRBV7-8; CDR3 protein: CASSLDLRNYGYTF